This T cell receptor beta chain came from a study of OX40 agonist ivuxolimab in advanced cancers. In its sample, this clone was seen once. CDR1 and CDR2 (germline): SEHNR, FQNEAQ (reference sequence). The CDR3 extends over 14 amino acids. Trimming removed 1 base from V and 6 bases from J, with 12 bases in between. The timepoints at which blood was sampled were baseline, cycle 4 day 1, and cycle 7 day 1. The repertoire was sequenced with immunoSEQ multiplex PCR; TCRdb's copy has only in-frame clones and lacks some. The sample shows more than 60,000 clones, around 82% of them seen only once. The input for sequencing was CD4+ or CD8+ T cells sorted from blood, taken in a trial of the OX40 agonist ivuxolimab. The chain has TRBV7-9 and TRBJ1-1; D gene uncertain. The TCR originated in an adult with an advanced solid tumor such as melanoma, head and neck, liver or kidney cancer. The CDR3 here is CASSLGSEVSEAFF. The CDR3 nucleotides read TGTGCCAGCAGCTTAGGATCGGAGGTCTCTGAAGCTTTCTTT.